This TCR beta chain comes out of a study of shared clonotypes between healthy human individuals. CDR3 length equals 15 residues. The V gene lost 0 bases and the J gene lost 0 bases, with 7 bases spanning the gap. Looked up from germline, CDR1 is SEHNR and CDR2 is FQNEAQ (reference sequence). Sequencing used immunoSEQ multiplex PCR; TCRdb keeps in-frame clones, though not all of them. The profile shows more than 2 million clones, roughly 95% of them singletons. Sequencing used naive CD4+ T cells sorted from blood. Specified subset: CD45RA+ positively selected. The TCR comes from a man aged 18 to 35 in good health. The chain combines TRBV7-9 with TRBJ2-3; TRBD2 is a possible D gene (6 bases). This CDR3 reads CASSLAAGSTDTQYF. CDR3 sequence (DNA): TGTGCCAGCAGCTTAGCTGCGGGGAGCACAGATACGCAGTATTTT. The full variable domain, in which reference TRBV7-9 and TRBJ2-3 provide the parts outside the CDR3, is DTGVSQNPRHKITKRGQNVTFRCDPISEHNRLYWYRQTLGQGPEFLTYFQNEAQLEKSRLLSDRFSAERPKGSFSTLEIQRTEQGDSAMYLCASSLAAGSTDTQYFGPGTRLTVL.